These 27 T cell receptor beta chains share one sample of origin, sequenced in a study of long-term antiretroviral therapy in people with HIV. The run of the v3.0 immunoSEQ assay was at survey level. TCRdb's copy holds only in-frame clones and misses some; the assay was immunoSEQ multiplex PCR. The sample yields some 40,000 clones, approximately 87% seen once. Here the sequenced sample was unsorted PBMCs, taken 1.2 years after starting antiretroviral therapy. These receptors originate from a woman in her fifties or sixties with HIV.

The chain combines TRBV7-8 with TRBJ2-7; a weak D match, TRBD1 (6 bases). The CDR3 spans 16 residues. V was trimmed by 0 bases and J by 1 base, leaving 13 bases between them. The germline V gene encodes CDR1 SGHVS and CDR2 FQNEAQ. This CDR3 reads CASSLAGIGQSYEQYF. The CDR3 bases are TGTGCCAGCAGCTTAGCGGGAATCGGACAGTCCTACGAGCAGTACTTC.

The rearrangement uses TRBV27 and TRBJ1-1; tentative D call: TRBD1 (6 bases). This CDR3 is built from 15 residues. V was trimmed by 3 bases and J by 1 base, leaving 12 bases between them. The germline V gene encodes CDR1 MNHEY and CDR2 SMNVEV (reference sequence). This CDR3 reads CASSLRQGRNTEAFF. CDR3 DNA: TGTGCCAGCAGTTTGCGTCAGGGGAGGAACACTGAAGCTTTCTTT.

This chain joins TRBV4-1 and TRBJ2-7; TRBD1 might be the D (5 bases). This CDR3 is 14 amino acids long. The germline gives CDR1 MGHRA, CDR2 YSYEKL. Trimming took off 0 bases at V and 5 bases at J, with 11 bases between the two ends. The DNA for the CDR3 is TGCGCCAGCAGCCAAGAAGGGGTCGTCGACGAGCAGTACTTC. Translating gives CASSQEGVVDEQYF.

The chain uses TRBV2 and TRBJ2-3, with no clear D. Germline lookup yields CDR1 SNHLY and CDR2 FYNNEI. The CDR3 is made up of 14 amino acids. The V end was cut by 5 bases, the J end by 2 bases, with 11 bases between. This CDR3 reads CASSRLASTDTQYF. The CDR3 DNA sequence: TGTGCCAGCAGTAGGTTGGCGTCCACAGATACGCAGTATTTT.

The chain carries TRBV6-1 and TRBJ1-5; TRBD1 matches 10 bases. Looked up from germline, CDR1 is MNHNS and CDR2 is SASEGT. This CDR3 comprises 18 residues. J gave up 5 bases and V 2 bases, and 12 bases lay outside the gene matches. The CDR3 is CASSEPPPGQGRHQPQHF. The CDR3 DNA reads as TGTGCCAGCAGTGAACCTCCACCGGGACAGGGGAGACATCAGCCCCAGCATTTT.

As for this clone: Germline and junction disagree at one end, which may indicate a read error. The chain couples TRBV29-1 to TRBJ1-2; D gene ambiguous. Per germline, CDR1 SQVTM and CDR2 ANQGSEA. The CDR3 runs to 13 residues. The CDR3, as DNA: TGCAGCGTTCAAGACTGGACCCCCTATGGCTACACCTTC. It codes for CSVQDWTPYGYTF.

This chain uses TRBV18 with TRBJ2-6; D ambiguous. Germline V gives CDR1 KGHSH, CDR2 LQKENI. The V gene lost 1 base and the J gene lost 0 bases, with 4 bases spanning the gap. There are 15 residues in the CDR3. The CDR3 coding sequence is TGTGCCAGCTCACCACAAACCTCTGGGGCCAACGTCCTGACTTTC. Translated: CASSPQTSGANVLTF.

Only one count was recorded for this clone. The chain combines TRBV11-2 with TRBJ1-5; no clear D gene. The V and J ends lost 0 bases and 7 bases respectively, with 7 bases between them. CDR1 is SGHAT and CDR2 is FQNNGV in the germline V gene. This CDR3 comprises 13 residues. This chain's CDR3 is CASSLERGQPQHF. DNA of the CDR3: TGTGCCAGCAGCTTAGAGCGGGGACAGCCCCAGCATTTT.

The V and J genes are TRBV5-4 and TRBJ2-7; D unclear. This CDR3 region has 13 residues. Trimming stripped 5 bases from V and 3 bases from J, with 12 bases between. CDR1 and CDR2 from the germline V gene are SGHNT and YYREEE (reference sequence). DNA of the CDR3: TGTGCCAGCAGATTCGGCACGGACTACGAGCAGTACTTC. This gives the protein CASRFGTDYEQYF.

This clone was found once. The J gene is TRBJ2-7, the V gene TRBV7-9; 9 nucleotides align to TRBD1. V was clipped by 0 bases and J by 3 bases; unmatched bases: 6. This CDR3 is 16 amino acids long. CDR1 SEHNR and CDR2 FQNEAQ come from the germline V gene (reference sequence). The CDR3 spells CASSLAKTGGDYEQYF. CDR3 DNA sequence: TGTGCCAGCAGCTTAGCGAAGACAGGGGGGGACTACGAGCAGTACTTC.

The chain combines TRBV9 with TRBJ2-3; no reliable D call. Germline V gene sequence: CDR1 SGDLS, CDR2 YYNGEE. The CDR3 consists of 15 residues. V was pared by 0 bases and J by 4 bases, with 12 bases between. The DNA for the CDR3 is TGTGCCAGCAGCGTAGTCTCTAGTGGGGCAGATACGCAGTATTTT. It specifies CASSVVSSGADTQYF.

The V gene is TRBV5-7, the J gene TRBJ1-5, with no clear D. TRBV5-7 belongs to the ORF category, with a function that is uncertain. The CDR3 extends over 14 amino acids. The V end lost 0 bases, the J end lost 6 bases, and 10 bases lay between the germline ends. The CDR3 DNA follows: TGTGCCAGCAGCTTGGCCGGGGTGTGTCAGCCCCAGCATTTT. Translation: CASSLAGVCQPQHF.

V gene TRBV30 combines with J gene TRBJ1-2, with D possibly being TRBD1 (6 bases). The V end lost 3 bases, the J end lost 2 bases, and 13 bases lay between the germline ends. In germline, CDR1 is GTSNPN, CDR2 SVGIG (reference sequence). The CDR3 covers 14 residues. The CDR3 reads CAWSQGHQNYGYTF. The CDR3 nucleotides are TGTGCCTGGAGCCAGGGACATCAGAACTATGGCTACACCTTC.

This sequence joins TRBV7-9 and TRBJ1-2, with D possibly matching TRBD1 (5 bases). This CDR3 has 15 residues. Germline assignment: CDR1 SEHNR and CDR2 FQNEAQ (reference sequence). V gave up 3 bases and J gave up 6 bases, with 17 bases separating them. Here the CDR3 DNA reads TGTGCCAGCAGCTTTAGCGGGGGGTTCAACAATGGCTACACCTTC. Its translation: CASSFSGGFNNGYTF.

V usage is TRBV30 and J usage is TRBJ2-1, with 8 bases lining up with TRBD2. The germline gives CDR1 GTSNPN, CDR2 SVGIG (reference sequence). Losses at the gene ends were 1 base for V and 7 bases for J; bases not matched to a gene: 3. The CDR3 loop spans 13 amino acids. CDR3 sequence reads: CAWSAGGWNEQFF. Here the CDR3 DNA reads TGTGCCTGGAGTGCGGGGGGGTGGAATGAGCAGTTCTTC.

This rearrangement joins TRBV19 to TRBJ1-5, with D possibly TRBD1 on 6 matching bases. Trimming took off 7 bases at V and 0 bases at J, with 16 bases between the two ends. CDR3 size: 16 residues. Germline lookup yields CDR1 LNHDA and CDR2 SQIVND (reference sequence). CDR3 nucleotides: TGTGCCAGTAACTACGGACAGCCCTATAGCAATCAGCCCCAGCATTTT. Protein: CASNYGQPYSNQPQHF.

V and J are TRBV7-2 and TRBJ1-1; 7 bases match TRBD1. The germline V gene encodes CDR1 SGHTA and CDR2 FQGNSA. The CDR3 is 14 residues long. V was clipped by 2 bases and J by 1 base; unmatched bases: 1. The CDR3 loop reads CASSLKGANTEAFF. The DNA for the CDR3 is TGTGCCAGCAGCTTAAAGGGGGCGAACACTGAAGCTTTCTTT.

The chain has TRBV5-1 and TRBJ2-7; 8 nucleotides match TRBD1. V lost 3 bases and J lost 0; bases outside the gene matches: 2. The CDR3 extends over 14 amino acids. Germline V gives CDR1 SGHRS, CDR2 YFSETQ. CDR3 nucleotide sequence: TGCGCCAGCAGCTACCAGGGGGCCTCCTACGAGCAGTACTTC. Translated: CASSYQGASYEQYF. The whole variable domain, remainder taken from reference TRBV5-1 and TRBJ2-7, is KAGVTQTPRYLIKTRGQQVTLSCSPISGHRSVSWYQQTPGQGLQFLFEYFSETQRNKGNFPGRFSGRQFSNSRSEMNVSTLELGDSALYLCASSYQGASYEQYFGPGTRLTVT.

The CDR3 DNA reads as TGTGCCAGCAGTTTCACCTTGGGGCTTAACTCCTACGAGCAGTACTTC. It encodes CASSFTLGLNSYEQYF. The chain links TRBV27 to TRBJ2-7; weak D call: TRBD1 (5 bases). CDR3 length equals 16 residues. Between the trimmed V and J ends, which lost 3 bases and 0 bases, there was a span of 15 bases. The germline CDR1 and CDR2 sequences are MNHEY and SMNVEV (reference sequence).

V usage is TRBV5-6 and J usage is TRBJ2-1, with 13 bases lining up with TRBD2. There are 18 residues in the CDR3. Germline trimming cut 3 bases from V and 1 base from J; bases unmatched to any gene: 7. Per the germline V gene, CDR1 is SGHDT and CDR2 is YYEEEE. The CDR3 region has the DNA TGTGCCAGCAGCTCTCGTGGGACTAGCGGGGTATCCTACAATGAGCAGTTCTTC. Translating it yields CASSSRGTSGVSYNEQFF.

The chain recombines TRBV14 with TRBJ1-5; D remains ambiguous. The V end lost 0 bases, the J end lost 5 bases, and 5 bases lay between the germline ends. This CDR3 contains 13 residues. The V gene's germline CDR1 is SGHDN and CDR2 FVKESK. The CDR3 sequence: CASSQDSDQPQHF. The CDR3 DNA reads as TGTGCCAGCAGCCAAGATTCAGATCAGCCCCAGCATTTT.

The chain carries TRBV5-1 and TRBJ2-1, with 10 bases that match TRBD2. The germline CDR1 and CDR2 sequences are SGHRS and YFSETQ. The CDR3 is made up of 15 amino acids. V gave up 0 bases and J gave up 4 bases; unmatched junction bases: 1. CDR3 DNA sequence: TGCGCCAGCAGCTTGGAAGCGGGGGGGTACAATGAGCAGTTCTTC. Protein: CASSLEAGGYNEQFF.

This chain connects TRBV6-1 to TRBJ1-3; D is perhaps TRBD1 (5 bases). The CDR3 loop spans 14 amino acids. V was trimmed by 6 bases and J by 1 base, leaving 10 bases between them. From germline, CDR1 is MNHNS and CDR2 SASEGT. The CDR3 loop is CASRHRKSGNTIYF. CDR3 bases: TGTGCCAGCAGGCACAGGAAGTCTGGAAACACCATATATTTT.

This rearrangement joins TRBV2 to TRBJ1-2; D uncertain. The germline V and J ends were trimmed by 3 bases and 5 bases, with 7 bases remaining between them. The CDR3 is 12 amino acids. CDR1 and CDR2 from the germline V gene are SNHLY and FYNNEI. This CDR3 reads CASSEGGYGYTF. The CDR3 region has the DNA TGTGCCAGCAGTGAGGGCGGATATGGCTACACCTTC.

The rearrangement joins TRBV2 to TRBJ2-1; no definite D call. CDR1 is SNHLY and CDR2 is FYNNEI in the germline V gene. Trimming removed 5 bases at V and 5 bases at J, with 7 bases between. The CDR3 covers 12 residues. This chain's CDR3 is CASSSINNEQFF. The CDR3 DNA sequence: TGTGCCAGCAGTAGCATAAACAATGAGCAGTTCTTC.

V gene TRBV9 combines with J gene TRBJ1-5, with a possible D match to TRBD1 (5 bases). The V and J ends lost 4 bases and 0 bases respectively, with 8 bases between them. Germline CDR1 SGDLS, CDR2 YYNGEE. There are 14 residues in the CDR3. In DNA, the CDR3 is TGTGCCAGCAGCAGGGGCGGTAGCAATCAGCCCCAGCATTTT. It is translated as CASSRGGSNQPQHF.

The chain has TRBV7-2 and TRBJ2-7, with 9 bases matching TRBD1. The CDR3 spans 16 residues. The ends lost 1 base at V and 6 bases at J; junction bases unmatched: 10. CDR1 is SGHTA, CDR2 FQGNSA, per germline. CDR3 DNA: TGTGCCAGCAGCTTAGTGGGACAGGGTAATTTAGGCGAGCAGTACTTC. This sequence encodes CASSLVGQGNLGEQYF. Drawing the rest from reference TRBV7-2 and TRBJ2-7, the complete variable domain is GAGVSQSPSNKVTEKGKDVELRCDPISGHTALYWYRQSLGQGLEFLIYFQGNSAPDKSGLPSDRFSAERTGGSVSTLTIQRTQQEDSAVYLCASSLVGQGNLGEQYFGPGTRLTVT.